Shown below are 25 T cell receptor beta chains from a single sample sequenced in a study of beta chain features in type 1 diabetes. Expressed TCRB transcripts were sequenced because the entire RNA isolate underwent reverse transcription. The data were produced by immunoSEQ multiplex PCR, yet TCRdb's version contains in-frame clones alone and is incomplete. Here the sample spans 300,000 or so clones, roughly 8% being singletons. Material: central memory CD4+ T cells from blood. Receptors were obtained from a woman aged 18-35 years in good health.

There are a few counts of this clone. This chain's CDR3 is CASNSNYGYTF. In nucleotides, the CDR3 is TGTGCCAGCAACAGCAACTATGGCTACACCTTC. The rearrangement joins TRBV25-1 to TRBJ1-2, with D unclear. This CDR3 is 11 amino acids long. Per germline, CDR1 MGHDK and CDR2 SYGVNS. V lost 7 bases and J 2 bases, leaving 5 bases between the germline ends.

This clone appeared many times. In the same sample, other DNA sequences code for this CDR3. This chain uses TRBV2 with TRBJ2-7, with D tentatively TRBD2 (7 bases). Germline V CDR1 and CDR2: SNHLY, FYNNEI. The CDR3 runs to 13 residues. V gave up 8 bases and J gave up 2 bases, with 13 bases separating them. The DNA for the CDR3 is TGTGCCAGCTCCTCCGGGGGGCCCTACGAGCAGTACTTC. Residues: CASSSGGPYEQYF.

This clone was detected many times. The rearrangement joins TRBV2 to TRBJ1-5, with a tentative D call TRBD1 (5 bases). The CDR3 runs 13 residues. V was cut by 6 bases and J by 0 bases, with 6 bases left in between. CDR1 is SNHLY, CDR2 FYNNEI, per germline. CDR3 in amino acids: CASRDTSNQPQHF. The CDR3 DNA reads TGTGCCAGCAGGGACACTAGCAATCAGCCCCAGCATTTT.

The rearrangement links TRBV13 to TRBJ2-1, with D unresolved. V was pared by 6 bases and J by 6 bases, with 12 bases between. CDR1 and CDR2 from the germline V gene are PRHDT and FYEKMQ (reference sequence). This CDR3 is built from 13 residues. CDR3 amino acids: CASRPGPSNEQFF. For the CDR3, the DNA is TGTGCCAGCAGGCCGGGTCCCTCCAATGAGCAGTTCTTC.

This clone was seen at least ten times. The chain couples TRBV2 to TRBJ1-5; D uncertain. V shed 3 bases and J shed 5 bases, with 14 bases lying between them. Germline-derived CDR1 and CDR2 are SNHLY and FYNNEI. The CDR3 consists of 15 residues. The CDR3 DNA reads TGTGCCAGCAGTGAGGCCGCGGGAGGGCATCAGCCCCAGCATTTT. This translates into CASSEAAGGHQPQHF.

The chain employs TRBV2 and TRBJ2-7; TRBD1 matches 10 bases. The V and J ends lost 6 bases and 6 bases, in that order; junction bases with no gene match: 5. Germline loops: CDR1 SNHLY, CDR2 FYNNEI. The CDR3 totals 13 residues. The CDR3 nucleotides read TGTGCCAGCAGCTGGGACAGGGGAGGCGAGCAGTACTTC. Protein product: CASSWDRGGEQYF. Full variable domain (rest looked up from reference TRBV2 and TRBJ2-7): EPEVTQTPSHQVTQMGQEVILRCVPISNHLYFYWYRQILGQKVEFLVSFYNNEISEKSEIFDDQFSVERPDGSNFTLKIRSTKLEDSAMYFCASSWDRGGEQYFGPGTRLTVT.

The chain is built from TRBV9 and TRBJ2-3; tentative D call: TRBD2 (5 bases). This CDR3 comprises 17 residues. Germline V lookup: CDR1 SGDLS, CDR2 YYNGEE. The ends were cut back, 0 bases at V and 0 bases at J, with 14 bases in the middle. The CDR3 DNA reads as TGTGCCAGCAGCGTAGGGGTACGGGGAGTGAGCACAGATACGCAGTATTTT. Its protein is CASSVGVRGVSTDTQYF.

This clone was detected ten times or more. The chain uses TRBV11-2 and TRBJ1-1; possible D gene TRBD1, 6 bases. This CDR3 has 15 amino acids. Between the trimmed V and J ends, which lost 5 bases and 4 bases, there was a span of 17 bases. Germline V gene data show CDR1 as SGHAT and CDR2 as FQNNGV. CDR3 loop: CASSPVAGATTEAFF. The CDR3, as DNA: TGTGCCAGCAGCCCAGTTGCGGGGGCGACCACTGAAGCTTTCTTT.

This clone turned up a few times. V gene TRBV18 combines with J gene TRBJ2-4, with TRBD1 identical over 8 bases. This CDR3 region has 15 residues. From germline, CDR1 is KGHSH and CDR2 LQKENI. J lost 6 bases, V lost 6 bases, and 10 bases had no gene match. CDR3 DNA sequence: TGTGCCAGCTCCTCCGGGCAGGGGGCAGGAAACATTCAGTACTTC. Translating it yields CASSSGQGAGNIQYF.

This clone was recorded a few times. The V and J genes are TRBV7-9 and TRBJ2-1; 9 bases match TRBD1. The V gene's germline CDR1 is SEHNR and CDR2 FQNEAQ (reference sequence). After removal of 0 bases from V and 8 bases from J, the junction contained 5 bases not matched to a gene. The CDR3 loop spans 15 amino acids. The CDR3 bases are TGTGCCAGCAGCTTAGCTGGACAGGGGCAATATGAGCAGTTCTTC. Protein product: CASSLAGQGQYEQFF.

The rearrangement joins TRBV23-1 to TRBJ2-1; the match to TRBD1 covers 7 bases. TRBV23-1 is marked as an open reading frame, function uncertain. The CDR3 is 15 residues long. The trim removed 6 bases at V and 5 bases at J, leaving 10 bases unmatched. The CDR3 DNA follows: TGCGCCAGCAGCCACCGGGACAGAAATAACAATGAGCAGTTCTTC. Translated, it gives CASSHRDRNNNEQFF.

This chain uses TRBV5-4 with TRBJ2-3; TRBD2 matches 7 bases. V dropped 4 bases and J dropped 8; count of bases not matched to a gene: 7. Germline CDR1 reads SGHNT; CDR2 reads YYREEE (reference sequence). The CDR3 is 13 residues long. CDR3 protein: CASSNPTGGTQYF. CDR3 DNA: TGTGCCAGCAGCAACCCAACGGGGGGTACGCAGTATTTT.

The chain couples TRBV5-6 to TRBJ2-3; D unresolved. V was shortened by 4 bases and J by 6 bases, with 12 bases between the two germline ends. The CDR3 loop spans 13 amino acids. Germline CDR1 reads SGHDT; CDR2 reads YYEEEE. CDR3 protein: CASSPFGPDTQYF. CDR3 coding DNA: TGTGCCAGCAGCCCCTTCGGGCCCGATACGCAGTATTTT. Based on the CDR3 plus reference TRBV5-6 and TRBJ2-3, the full variable domain is DAGVTQSPTHLIKTRGQQVTLRCSPKSGHDTVSWYQQALGQGPQFIFQYYEEEERQRGNFPDRFSGHQFPNYSSELNVNALLLGDSALYLCASSPFGPDTQYFGPGTRLTVL.

This clone was picked up a small number of times. This chain links TRBV7-2 with TRBJ2-5; unclear D gene. The CDR3 length is 12 residues. The germline gives CDR1 SGHTA, CDR2 FQGNSA. Trimming cost V 2 bases and J 4 bases, with 5 bases left between them. The CDR3 DNA reads as TGTGCCAGCAGCTTACGCGGAGAGACCCAGTACTTC. This codes for CASSLRGETQYF.

This clone was recorded a few times. The chain joins TRBV5-1 to TRBJ2-5; D not certain. CDR1 SGHRS and CDR2 YFSETQ come from the germline V gene. The CDR3 runs 14 residues. Between the trimmed V and J ends, which lost 4 bases and 4 bases, there was a span of 14 bases. The CDR3 DNA reads as TGCGCCAGCAGCGGAGAAGATTTGGGAGAGACCCAGTACTTC. Its translation is CASSGEDLGETQYF.

This clone was picked up a small number of times. J is TRBJ2-3 and V is TRBV5-1; 8 bases align to TRBD2. The CDR3 totals 15 residues. Trimming at V came to 4 bases and at J to 2 bases, leaving 6 bases not matched to a gene. Germline CDR1 SGHRS, CDR2 YFSETQ. The CDR3 coding sequence is TGCGCCAGCAGCCCCCTACTAGCGGCCACAGATACGCAGTATTTT. Its protein is CASSPLLAATDTQYF.

J is TRBJ2-3 and V is TRBV28; D not certain. Germline CDR1 is MDHEN and CDR2 is SYDVKM. The V end lost 6 bases, the J end lost 1 base, and 8 bases lay between the germline ends. The CDR3 sequence is 13 residues long. CDR3 loop: CASRASGTDTQYF. Here the CDR3 DNA reads TGTGCCAGCAGAGCTTCCGGCACAGATACGCAGTATTTT.

This clone has a count of ten or more. V and J are TRBV19 and TRBJ2-1, with 8 nucleotides matching TRBD2. From germline, CDR1 is LNHDA and CDR2 SQIVND (reference sequence). V shed 5 bases and J 3 bases; nucleotides not matched to a gene: 6. The CDR3 is 15 amino acids. Here the CDR3 DNA reads TGTGCCAGTAGTCTAAAGCGGGAGTACTACAATGAGCAGTTCTTC. Its protein is CASSLKREYYNEQFF.

This clone occurred a few times. The chain couples TRBV9 to TRBJ1-6; possibly TRBD1 for D (5 bases). There are 15 residues in the CDR3. The V gene's germline CDR1 is SGDLS and CDR2 YYNGEE. V lost 0 bases and J lost 6, with 10 bases in between. The CDR3 DNA follows: TGTGCCAGCAGCGTAGACCAGGGTGGTAATTCACCCCTCCACTTT. Its protein product is CASSVDQGGNSPLHF.

This clone was detected many times. The identical CDR3 is also encoded by other nucleotide sequences in the sample. The rearrangement uses TRBV18 and TRBJ2-7; D is ambiguous. The V end was cut by 2 bases, the J end by 3 bases, with 5 bases between. The CDR3 covers 12 residues. The V gene's germline CDR1 is KGHSH and CDR2 LQKENI. The CDR3 protein is CASSPTGYEQYF. DNA for the CDR3: TGTGCCAGCTCACCAACGGGCTACGAGCAGTACTTC.

This sequence joins TRBV18 and TRBJ1-2; no clear D. This CDR3 has 20 residues. Germline CDR1 KGHSH, CDR2 LQKENI. V was cut by 1 base and J by 0 bases, with 24 bases left in between. CDR3 residues: CASSPRIKTQNQIPNYGYTF. CDR3 in DNA: TGTGCCAGCTCACCACGGATAAAGACGCAAAACCAGATTCCTAACTATGGCTACACCTTC.

This clone was counted ten times or more. J is TRBJ1-4 and V is TRBV4-3; unclear D gene. This CDR3 comprises 17 residues. The germline V gene has CDR1 LGHNA and CDR2 YSLEER. V dropped 1 base and J dropped 0 bases, with 12 bases sitting between them. The CDR3 spells CASSQADSRATNEKLFF. As DNA, the CDR3 is TGCGCCAGCAGCCAAGCAGATTCTCGAGCAACTAATGAAAAACTGTTTTTT.

The chain has TRBV6-5 and TRBJ2-7; 7 nucleotides line up with TRBD2. CDR1 is MNHEY, CDR2 SVGAGI, per germline. CDR3 length equals 13 residues. J gave up 2 bases and V 6 bases, and 4 bases lay outside the gene matches. The CDR3 DNA is TGTGCCAGCAGCCCCCGGGGGGCCTACGAGCAGTACTTC. It is translated as CASSPRGAYEQYF.

The rearrangement joins TRBV7-2 to TRBJ2-7; either TRBD1 or TRBD2 may supply D (5 bases each). CDR3 size: 15 residues. Germline loops: CDR1 SGHTA, CDR2 FQGNSA. V was trimmed by 2 bases and J by 0 bases, leaving 11 bases between them. For the CDR3, the DNA is TGTGCCAGCAGCTTATGGTCCGGGGCCTCCTACGAGCAGTACTTC. It is translated as CASSLWSGASYEQYF.

This clone has just a few counts. The chain is built from TRBV14 and TRBJ2-5, with 8 bases identical to TRBD2. Germline V gives CDR1 SGHDN, CDR2 FVKESK. This CDR3 comprises 13 residues. V lost 4 bases to trimming and J lost 7 bases; unmatched junction nucleotides: 5. The CDR3 coding sequence is TGTGCCAGCAGCCGTTCGGGGGGGCGGACCCAGTACTTC. Encoded protein: CASSRSGGRTQYF. Looking up the rest from reference TRBV14 and TRBJ2-5 gives the full variable domain: EAGVTQFPSHSVIEKGQTVTLRCDPISGHDNLYWYRRVMGKEIKFLLHFVKESKQDESGMPNNRFLAERTGGTYSTLKVQPAELEDSGVYFCASSRSGGRTQYFGPGTRLLVL.